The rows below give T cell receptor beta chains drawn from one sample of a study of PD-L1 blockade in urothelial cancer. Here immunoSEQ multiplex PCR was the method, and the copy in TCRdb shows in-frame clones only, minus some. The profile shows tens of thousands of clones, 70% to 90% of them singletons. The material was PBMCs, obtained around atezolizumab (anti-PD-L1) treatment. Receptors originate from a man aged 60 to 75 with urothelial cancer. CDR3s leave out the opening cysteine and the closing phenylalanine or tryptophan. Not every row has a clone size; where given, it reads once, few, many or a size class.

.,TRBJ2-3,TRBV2,ASSVRTGTTTDTQY
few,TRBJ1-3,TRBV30,AWSSGPLSGNTIY
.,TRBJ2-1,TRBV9,ASSVDPTSGGTNNEQF
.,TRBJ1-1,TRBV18,ASSRTEINTEAF
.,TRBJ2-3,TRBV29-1,SVPHPRTGGPYTDTQY
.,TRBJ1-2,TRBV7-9,ATLGSYGYT
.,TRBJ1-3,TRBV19,ATVQGTGNTIY
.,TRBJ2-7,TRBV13,ASSLGSGPYEQY
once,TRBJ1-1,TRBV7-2,ASSLTNDRAEAF
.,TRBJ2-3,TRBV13,ASSSRTSGGRITDTQY
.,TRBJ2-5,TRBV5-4,ASSLARGAGVEY
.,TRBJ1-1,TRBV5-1,ASSEGVTEAF
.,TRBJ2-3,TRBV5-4,ASSLNPGQGIWDTQY
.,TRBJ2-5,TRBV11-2,ASSLGLAGGMGETQY
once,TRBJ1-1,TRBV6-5,ASSYSSQGASEAF
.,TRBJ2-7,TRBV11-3,ASSRAGTGYEQY
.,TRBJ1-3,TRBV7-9,ASSLAGPGPRNTIY
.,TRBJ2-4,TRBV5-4,ASSPPGQLAKNIQY
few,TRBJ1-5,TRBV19,ASSTDRTGGNQPQH
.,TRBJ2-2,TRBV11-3,ASSLERGTGELF
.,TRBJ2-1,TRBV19,ASRPGGYNEQF
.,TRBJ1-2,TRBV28,ASRVRGSPYGYT
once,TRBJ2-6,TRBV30,AWSVPPVSGANVLT
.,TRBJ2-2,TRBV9,ASSARGGLTGELF
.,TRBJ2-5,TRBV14,ASSLTLRETQY
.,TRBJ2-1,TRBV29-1,SVGTPNEQF
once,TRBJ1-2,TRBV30,AWIPGGNYGYT
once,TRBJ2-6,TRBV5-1,ASRARSSGANVLT
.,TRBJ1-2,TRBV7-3,ASSTGTGARGGYT
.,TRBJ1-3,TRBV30,AWSPGDTIY
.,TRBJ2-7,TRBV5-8,ASSHDGRGIYEQY
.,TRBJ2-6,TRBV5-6,ASSLAHLSGANVLT
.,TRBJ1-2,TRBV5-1,ASRAGTGGSSYGYT
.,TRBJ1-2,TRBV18,ASSPSGIHYGYT
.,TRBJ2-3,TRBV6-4,ASSDPKSSGGVVDTQY
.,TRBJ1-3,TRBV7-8,ASSSRGNTIY
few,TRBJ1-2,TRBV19,ASSIDPSGWDYGYT
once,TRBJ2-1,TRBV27,ASSTRGSGGAYEQF
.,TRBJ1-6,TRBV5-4,ASSSDSARGNSPLH
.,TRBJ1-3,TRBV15,ATSMTGLSSSGNTIY
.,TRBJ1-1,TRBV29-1,STWTGRDTTAF
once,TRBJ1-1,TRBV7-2,ASSWPGRGVSEAF
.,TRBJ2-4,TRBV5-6,ASSLDSGGYIQY
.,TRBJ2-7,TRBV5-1,ASSFRGGQSYEQY
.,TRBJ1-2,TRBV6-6,ASQGQSYGYT
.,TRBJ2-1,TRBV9,ASSAGGGGYNEQF
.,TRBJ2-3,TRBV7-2,ASSRVGQADTQY
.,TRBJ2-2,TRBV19,ASSTSGGAGELF
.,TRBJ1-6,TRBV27,ASSLYGSSYNSPLH
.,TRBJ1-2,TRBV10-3,AISESTENYGYT